The rows below give T cell receptor beta chains drawn from one sample of a study of identical twins. Each CDR3 protein is one row after TCRdb ran MiXCR on the 5' RACE reads. The sample contains hundreds of thousands of distinct CDR3 sequences, approximately 25% of which appear only once. These data were likewise used in another study, on T cells expressing NK-cell markers.

The sequencing sample was made of CD4+ T cells sorted from blood. All receptors derive from a young woman in good health. The CDR3 runs from the conserved cysteine through the conserved F or W. D genes are given only for firm matches. Clone size is shown for a subset of rows, as once, few, many or a class of expanded clone.

14	-	TRBJ2-5	TRBV7-9	TRBD1	TGTGCCAGCAGCTTAGCAGGGGGCTGGGAGACCCAGTACTTC	CASSLAGGWETQYF
15	-	TRBJ1-2	TRBV3-1	TRBD1	TGTGCCAGCAGCCAAGGGACAGGACCGCATTATGGCTACACCTTC	CASSQGTGPHYGYTF
13	-	TRBJ2-1	TRBV6-1	TRBD1	TGTGCCAGCACGCCCGTGACAGGGAATGAGCAGTTCTTC	CASTPVTGNEQFF
14	many	TRBJ2-2	TRBV5-1	TRBD2	TGCGCCAGCAGTGGACTAGCGGGAGCCGGGGAGCTGTTTTTT	CASSGLAGAGELFF
15	few	TRBJ2-7	TRBV5-5	TRBD1	TGTGCCAGCAGCGAAACCGGGACAGCTCCTTACGAGCAGTACTTC	CASSETGTAPYEQYF
14	-	TRBJ2-1	TRBV5-5	TRBD2	TGTGCCAGCAGCTCCTTAGCGGGGAACAATGAGCAGTTCTTC	CASSSLAGNNEQFF
18	few	TRBJ1-2	TRBV4-1	TRBD1	TGCGCCAGCAGCCAAGTTCTTTTTGGGACAGGGGCTAACTATGGCTACACCTTC	CASSQVLFGTGANYGYTF
16	-	TRBJ1-2	TRBV12-5	-	TGTGCTAGTGGTTTGGTTCAGCGCCCAGCTAACTATGGCTACACCTTC	CASGLVQRPANYGYTF
13	few	TRBJ1-4	TRBV12-3/TRBV12-4	TRBD1	TGTGCCAGCAGTTTAAGACAGGGGGGAAAACTGTTTTTT	CASSLRQGGKLFF
14	many	TRBJ2-1	TRBV20-1	TRBD2	TGCAGTGCTAGCTGGACTAGGGGCTACAATGAGCAGTTCTTC	CSASWTRGYNEQFF
16	-	TRBJ1-5	TRBV12-3/TRBV12-4	-	TGTGCCAGCAGTGGGAACTCCGGGACGGGCAATCAGCCCCAGCATTTT	CASSGNSGTGNQPQHF
15	few	TRBJ2-7	TRBV7-2	TRBD2	TGTGCCAGCAGCTTTACGGTGGGAGGGAACTACGAGCAGTACTTC	CASSFTVGGNYEQYF
14	-	TRBJ1-6	TRBV3-1	-	TGTGCCAGCAGCCAAGGCTTAAGGAATTCACCCCTCCACTTT	CASSQGLRNSPLHF
16	-	TRBJ1-4	TRBV12-3/TRBV12-4	-	TGTGCCAGCAGTTCGTCGTACAGCCACCAGGCTGAAAAACTGTTTTTT	CASSSSYSHQAEKLFF
14	-	TRBJ1-1	TRBV20-1	-	TGCAGTGCTAGAGTCCAGGGCAGAAGCACTGAAGCTTTCTTT	CSARVQGRSTEAFF
13	-	TRBJ1-1	TRBV20-1	-	TGCAGTGCTAGGGTCCCGTCAGGGCATGAAGCTTTCTTT	CSARVPSGHEAFF
14	-	TRBJ2-5	TRBV2	-	TGTGCCAGCACCCCGGGACGGGTCGAAGAGACCCAGTACTTC	CASTPGRVEETQYF
14	-	TRBJ1-3	TRBV6-1	TRBD1	TGTGCCAGCAGTCCGGGACAGGGTGTGAACACCATATATTTT	CASSPGQGVNTIYF
16	few	TRBJ2-1	TRBV12-3/TRBV12-4	TRBD2	TGTGCCAGCAGTTTAAGGGGTAGCGGGGGGGCCAATGAGCAGTTCTTC	CASSLRGSGGANEQFF
12	few	TRBJ1-6	TRBV3-1	-	TGTGCCAGCAGCCAAGGTCTCACACCCCTCCACTTT	CASSQGLTPLHF
17	-	TRBJ2-7	TRBV7-2	TRBD1	TGTGCCAGCAGCTTAAGGGGGTCAAAGGGACAGGGTGGAAAGCAGTACTTC	CASSLRGSKGQGGKQYF
12	many	TRBJ1-3	TRBV25-1	-	TGTGCCAGCCTGTCAGGGGGAAACACCATATATTTT	CASLSGGNTIYF
15	-	TRBJ1-1	TRBV7-6	-	TGTGCCAGCAGCCTAAAAGGCAGCTCGAACACTGAAGCTTTCTTT	CASSLKGSSNTEAFF
11	-	TRBJ2-7	TRBV3-1	-	TGTGCCAGCAGCCATTCCAACGAGCAGTACTTC	CASSHSNEQYF
15	few	TRBJ2-2	TRBV5-5	-	TGTGCCAGCAGCCTTGGACAGAAAGGGACCGGGGAGCTGTTTTTT	CASSLGQKGTGELFF
15	-	TRBJ2-2	TRBV2	-	TGTGCCAGCAGTGATGCAAGGCCGATGACCGGGGAGCTGTTTTTT	CASSDARPMTGELFF
14	-	TRBJ2-3	TRBV29-1	TRBD2	TGCAGCGTTGGGACTAGCGGGAGCTCGGATACGCAGTATTTT	CSVGTSGSSDTQYF
14	few	TRBJ2-7	TRBV5-5	TRBD2	TGTGCCAGCAGCTTCAGCGGGACCTCCTACGAGCAGTACTTC	CASSFSGTSYEQYF
16	-	TRBJ2-7	TRBV10-3	TRBD1	TGTGCCATCAGTGAGTCGAGTGACAGGGTCTCCTACGAGCAGTACTTC	CAISESSDRVSYEQYF
18	many	TRBJ2-4	TRBV29-1	TRBD1	TGCAGCGTTGAACACCGACCGGACAGGGGGAGAGCCAAAAACATTCAGTACTTC	CSVEHRPDRGRAKNIQYF
12	few	TRBJ2-1	TRBV11-1	-	TGTGCCAGCAGCCAAGATGAGGATGAGCAGTTCTTC	CASSQDEDEQFF
14	-	TRBJ2-5	TRBV5-1	TRBD2	TGCGCCAGCAGCTCCGACCCTAGCGGGGAGACCCAGTACTTC	CASSSDPSGETQYF
14	-	TRBJ2-7	TRBV9	-	TGTGCCAGCAGCGTAGCAGAAGGGTTTTTGGAGCAGTACTTC	CASSVAEGFLEQYF
14	few	TRBJ2-7	TRBV5-1	-	TGCGCCAGCAGCTTGCCGGCTGCTACCTACGAGCAGTACTTC	CASSLPAATYEQYF
13	-	TRBJ2-7	TRBV7-2	-	TGTGCCAGCCGGACAGTTTCCTCCTACGAGCAGTACTTC	CASRTVSSYEQYF
17	-	TRBJ2-7	TRBV10-3	-	TGTGCCATTACAGCTTCGATCGTTGGCGGGATCTCCTACGAGCAGTACTTC	CAITASIVGGISYEQYF